This T cell receptor beta chain was observed in a study of blood T cell repertoires in COVID-19. Cohorts were determined from participant-reported clinical history. Libraries were prepared by immunoSEQ multiplex PCR; TCRdb keeps only in-frame clonotypes and omits some of them. The table shows around 130,000 clones, with roughly 80% occurring only once. This clone was seen a single time. Germline assignment: CDR1 MNHEY and CDR2 SVGEGT. Trimming removed 1 base at V and 6 bases at J, with 7 bases between. This CDR3 is built from 12 residues. Material for sequencing was PBMCs or T cells enriched from blood (not recorded which). The chain joins TRBV6-2 or TRBV6-3 to TRBJ2-7; D is ambiguous. The clonotype comes from a man aged 30 to 39 who had recovered from COVID-19. The CDR3 sequence: CASSYFAVEQYF. The CDR3 DNA sequence: TGTGCCAGCAGTTACTTTGCAGTCGAGCAGTACTTC.